The clone carrying this TCR beta chain was detected ten times or more. Its specificity is unknown. The read terminates 3 residues before the CDR3 end, so the remaining end is supplied by the germline J gene. This entry belongs to a study of T cell clonality in common variable immunodeficiency. General observations from the study: Fewer TCRbeta clones were shared among CVID subjects than controls.

Method: immunoSEQ multiplex PCR; TCRdb's copy keeps in-frame clones and lacks some. The sample is made up of 30,000 to 45,000 clones, none counted only once. From germline, CDR1 is MNHNS and CDR2 SASEGT. The CDR3 is 18 amino acids. V lost 2 bases, J lost 3 bases, and 19 bases lay in between. The source material was peripheral blood mononuclear cells. The genes are TRBV6-1 and TRBJ1-4, with D uncertain. This receptor was identified in a person aged 18 to 75 in good health. CDR3 DNA (partial): TGTGCCAGCAGTGAACGTACACCCTACAATACAGCTAATGAAAAA. Translated: CASSERTPYNTANEK. The CDR3, in full, reads CASSERTPYNTANEKLFF.